These 8 T cell receptor beta chains originate from one sample sequenced in a study of CXCR3-negative and CXCR3-positive naive CD8 T cells. The libraries of TRB cDNA were prepared using 5' RACE with UMI labels. TCRdb re-called the 5' RACE reads and shows each CDR3 protein once, DNA omitted. This sample's clone table lists 20,000 to 25,000 distinct CDR3 sequences. Sequencing was performed on memory CD8+ T cells from blood. Receptors were obtained from a human donor in good health. Some clones in this sample may be carry-over from other donors' samples.

This chain uses TRBV7-2 with TRBJ2-7; TCRdb outputs TRBD1, but without DNA this stays unchecked. Germline assignment: CDR1 SGHTA and CDR2 FQGNSA. The CDR3 is 14 residues long. The CDR3 reads CASSLPGGAYEQYF. Looking up the rest from reference TRBV7-2 and TRBJ2-7 gives the full variable domain: GAGVSQSPSNKVTEKGKDVELRCDPISGHTALYWYRQSLGQGLEFLIYFQGNSAPDKSGLPSDRFSAERTGGSVSTLTIQRTQQEDSAVYLCASSLPGGAYEQYFGPGTRLTVT.

The genes are TRBV7-9 and TRBJ2-1; as DNA is missing, the TRBD1 call by TCRdb cannot be tested. The CDR3 is 15 residues long. Germline CDR1 SEHNR, CDR2 FQNEAQ (reference sequence). CDR3 protein: CASSPVGQGYNEQFF. The full variable domain, in which reference TRBV7-9 and TRBJ2-1 provide the parts outside the CDR3, is DTGVSQNPRHKITKRGQNVTFRCDPISEHNRLYWYRQTLGQGPEFLTYFQNEAQLEKSRLLSDRFSAERPKGSFSTLEIQRTEQGDSAMYLCASSPVGQGYNEQFFGPGTRLTVL.

The chain recombines TRBV12-3 or TRBV12-4 with TRBJ2-1; checking the TCRdb D call of TRBD2 is not possible without DNA. CDR3 size: 11 residues. This chain's CDR3 is CASSLLPEQFF.

V is TRBV14 and J is TRBJ2-5. This CDR3 spans 15 amino acids. Germline V lookup: CDR1 SGHDN, CDR2 FVKESK. CDR3 amino acids: CASSQVVGILETQYF.

The J gene is TRBJ2-1, the V gene TRBV2; TCRdb names TRBD2, which stays unverified in the absence of DNA. The CDR3 runs to 13 residues. Per germline, CDR1 SNHLY and CDR2 FYNNEI. The CDR3 region is CASRTEAWDEQFF.

This chain joins TRBV23-1 and TRBJ2-3. TRBV23-1 carries the ORF label, with uncertain function. The CDR3 is 13 amino acids. CDR3: CASSHSHPDTQYF.

The chain recombines TRBV4-3 with TRBJ1-2; the TRBD1 assignment by TCRdb is unverifiable without DNA. This CDR3 is built from 15 residues. Germline CDR1 LGHNA, CDR2 YSLEER. CDR3 sequence: CASSQSTGTHYGYTF.

This chain links TRBV29-1 with TRBJ2-5. Germline loops: CDR1 SQVTM, CDR2 ANQGSEA. The CDR3 consists of 14 residues. The CDR3 region is CSVVYTFHGETQYF.